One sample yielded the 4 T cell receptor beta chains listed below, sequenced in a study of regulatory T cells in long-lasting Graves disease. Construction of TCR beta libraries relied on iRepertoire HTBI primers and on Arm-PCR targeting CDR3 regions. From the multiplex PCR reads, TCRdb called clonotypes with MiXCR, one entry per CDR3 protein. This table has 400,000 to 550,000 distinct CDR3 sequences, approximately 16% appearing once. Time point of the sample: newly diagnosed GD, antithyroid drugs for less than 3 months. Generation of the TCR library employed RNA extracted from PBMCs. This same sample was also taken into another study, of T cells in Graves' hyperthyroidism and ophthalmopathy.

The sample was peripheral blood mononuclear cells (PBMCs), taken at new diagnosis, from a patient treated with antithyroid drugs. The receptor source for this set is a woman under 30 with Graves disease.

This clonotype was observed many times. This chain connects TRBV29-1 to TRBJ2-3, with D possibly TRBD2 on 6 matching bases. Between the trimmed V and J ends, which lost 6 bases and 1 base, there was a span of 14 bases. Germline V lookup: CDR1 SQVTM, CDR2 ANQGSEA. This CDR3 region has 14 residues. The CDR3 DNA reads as TGCAGCGTCGCCGGGACTTCCCGCACAGATACGCAGTATTTT. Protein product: CSVAGTSRTDTQYF.

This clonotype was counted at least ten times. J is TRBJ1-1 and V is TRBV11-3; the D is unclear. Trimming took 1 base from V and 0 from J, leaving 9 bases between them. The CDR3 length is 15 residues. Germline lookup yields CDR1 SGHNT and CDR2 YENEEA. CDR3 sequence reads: CASSLGGVMNTEAFF. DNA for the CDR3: TGTGCCAGCAGCTTAGGAGGAGTCATGAACACTGAAGCTTTCTTT.

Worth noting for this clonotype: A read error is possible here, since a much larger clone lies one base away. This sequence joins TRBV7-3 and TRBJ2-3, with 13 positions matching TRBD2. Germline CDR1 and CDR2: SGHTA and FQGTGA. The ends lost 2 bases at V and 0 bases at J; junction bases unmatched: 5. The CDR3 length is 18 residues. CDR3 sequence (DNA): TGTGCCAGCAGCTTAGGACTAGCGGGAGAGCTTAGCACAGATACGCAGTATTTT. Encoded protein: CASSLGLAGELSTDTQYF.

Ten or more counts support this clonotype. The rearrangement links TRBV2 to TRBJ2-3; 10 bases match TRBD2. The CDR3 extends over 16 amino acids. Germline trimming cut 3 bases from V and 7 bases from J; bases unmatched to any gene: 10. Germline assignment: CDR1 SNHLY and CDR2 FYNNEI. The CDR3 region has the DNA TGTGCCAGCAGTGAGGGCGTAGCGGGAGGCGGATATACGCAGTATTTT. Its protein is CASSEGVAGGGYTQYF.